A selection of T cell receptor beta chains follows, all from one sample in a study of patients and donors after allogeneic stem cell transplantation. MiXCR was run by TCRdb on the RT-PCR reads, yielding one entry per CDR3 protein. The sample yields 390,000 or so distinct CDR3 sequences, roughly 17% seen once. The specimen was blood, either unsorted or a sorted T cell fraction (not recorded which). These receptors were collected from a human donor who was either an allogeneic HSCT recipient or a stem cell or donor lymphocyte infusion donor (not recorded which). It is not recorded whose cells these are; they may come from a transplant donor. CDR3s include the opening cysteine and the closing phenylalanine or tryptophan. D genes are given only for firm matches. Where a row states a size, it is once, few, many or the class of an expanded clone; other rows omit it.

cdr3_nt cdr3_aa j_call v_call clone_size d_call
TGTGCCAGCAGCCCCCTCCCGGGGGAGTTCGGCTATGGCTACACCTTC CASSPLPGEFGYGYTF TRBJ1-2 TRBV27 few .
TGTGCCAGCTCACCATCTTCACCCCTCCACTTT CASSPSSPLHF TRBJ1-6 TRBV18 few .
TGCAGTGCTGCACGGTTGACAGCTCAAGAGACCCAGTACTTC CSAARLTAQETQYF TRBJ2-5 TRBV20-1 once .
TGCGCCAGCAGCTTGGAGGGGGCGACTGGAAACACCATATATTTT CASSLEGATGNTIYF TRBJ1-3 TRBV5-1 many TRBD1
TGTGCCAGCAGCGTAGCTCCCCTAGCGGGACAGTTCTTC CASSVAPLAGQFF TRBJ2-1 TRBV9 . TRBD2
TGCAGTGCTAGACGGCTACTTCCTTACAATGAGCAGTTCTTC CSARRLLPYNEQFF TRBJ2-1 TRBV20-1 . .
TGTGCCAGCAGCCGGGACATTCTGAGGGTTGAGCAGTTCTTC CASSRDILRVEQFF TRBJ2-1 TRBV2 . .
TGTGCCAGCAGCCACCAGGTCGGGAAGATCGGGGAGCTGTTTTTT CASSHQVGKIGELFF TRBJ2-2 TRBV14 . .
TGCAGTGCTCCGGGCCGCCAAGAGACCCAGTACTTC CSAPGRQETQYF TRBJ2-5 TRBV20-1 . .
TGTGCCACCAGTGCCGGACAGGGGTCAAAATCAGATACGCAGTATTTT CATSAGQGSKSDTQYF TRBJ2-3 TRBV24-1 few TRBD1
TGTGCCGGAGGGGGACTCCAGCTAGACGAGCAGTACTTC CAGGGLQLDEQYF TRBJ2-7 TRBV18 once .
TGCAGTGCTAAATTTAGCGGGAGGGCCGCGTACGAGCAGTACTTC CSAKFSGRAAYEQYF TRBJ2-7 TRBV20-1 few TRBD2
TGTGCCAGCAGCTTGGCAAGCTCCTACGAGCAGTACTTC CASSLASSYEQYF TRBJ2-7 TRBV7-9 many .
TGTGCCAGCACCCCATTATACCGGGTAGGGAGGGCGATCTCCTACAATGAGCAGTTCTTC CASTPLYRVGRAISYNEQFF TRBJ2-1 TRBV11-2 . TRBD2
TGCGCCAGCAGCCCCGGACTAGCGGGAGTAGAACCCGGGGAGCTGTTTTTT CASSPGLAGVEPGELFF TRBJ2-2 TRBV4-1 few TRBD2
TGTGCCAGCAGCGTAGGTCCCAGGCTAGCGGGCAATGAGCAGTTCTTC CASSVGPRLAGNEQFF TRBJ2-1 TRBV9 . TRBD2
TGTGCCAGCAGCCACCTGACTCAAAACTCCTACAATGAGCAGTTCTTC CASSHLTQNSYNEQFF TRBJ2-1 TRBV21-1 . .
TGCAGTGCCCATCGACAGGGGTCGGTCAATGAGCAGTTCTTC CSAHRQGSVNEQFF TRBJ2-1 TRBV20-1 few TRBD1
TGTGCCAGCTCACCTTCCAGGGGAGGGGCAGATACGCAGTATTTT CASSPSRGGADTQYF TRBJ2-3 TRBV18 many .
TGCAGCGTTGTGGGGCAGGGAAAGACCGAGCAGTACTTC CSVVGQGKTEQYF TRBJ2-7 TRBV29-1 . .
TGTGCCAGCAGTTTGCCAGGACACCCAACTAATGAAAAACTGTTTTTT CASSLPGHPTNEKLFF TRBJ1-4 TRBV27 few .
TGCAGCGTTGAAGAAAGAAAAGCTTTCTTT CSVEERKAFF TRBJ1-1 TRBV29-1 few .
TGTGCCAGCAGACCTCTTTTAGAGCACACTGAAGCTTTCTTT CASRPLLEHTEAFF TRBJ1-1 TRBV6-2/TRBV6-3 . .
TGCGCCAGCAGCCAACCATTTAGTACTGAAGCTTTCTTT CASSQPFSTEAFF TRBJ1-1 TRBV4-1 . .